One sample yielded the 31 T cell receptor beta chains listed below, sequenced in a study of cytomegalovirus exposure and HLA in healthy donors. 13 Jbeta primers and 60 Vbeta primers were used for the PCR. Repertoires were generated with immunoSEQ multiplex PCR, while TCRdb's copy carries only in-frame clones and drops some. The profile shows 100,000 to 150,000 clones, 77% of them singletons. Sequenced: PBMCs. The receptors were gathered from a male donor in good health and CMV-seropositive.

The V and J genes are TRBV28 and TRBJ2-7, with D tentatively TRBD1 (5 bases). The germline V gene encodes CDR1 MDHEN and CDR2 SYDVKM. V gave up 5 bases and J gave up 12 bases, with 14 bases separating them. This CDR3 has 11 amino acids. Written as DNA, the CDR3 is TGTGCCAGCAGTCGACAGTCCGGCCGGTACTTC. It specifies CASSRQSGRYF.

The chain uses TRBV13 and TRBJ2-5; TRBD2 matches at 14 bases. Matching the DNA end better, TRBJ2-7 makes the J call doubtful. CDR1 and CDR2 (germline): PRHDT, FYEKMQ (reference sequence). The CDR3 is 16 amino acids. The CDR3: CASSPGLAGGVYEQYF. The DNA of the CDR3 is TGTGCCAGCAGCCCCGGACTAGCGGGAGGTGTGTACGAGCAGTACTTC.

The gene calls are TRBV29-1 and TRBJ2-3; TRBD2 is a possible D gene (5 bases). Germline CDR1 is SQVTM and CDR2 is ANQGSEA. Trimming took 3 bases from V and 0 from J, leaving 10 bases between them. The CDR3 spans 14 residues. DNA for the CDR3: TGCAGCGTTGACGGGGAACCTAGCACAGATACGCAGTATTTT. It specifies CSVDGEPSTDTQYF.

This clone has more than one count but fewer than ten. The sample carries other DNA sequences with the same CDR3. V gene TRBV2 combines with J gene TRBJ2-7; tentative D call: TRBD1 (6 bases). CDR1 is SNHLY, CDR2 FYNNEI, per germline. V lost 4 bases to trimming and J lost 0 bases, with 13 bases between them. This CDR3 contains 15 residues. CDR3: CASSGGRGSSYEQYF. The CDR3 DNA reads as TGTGCCAGCAGTGGGGGCAGGGGAAGCTCCTACGAGCAGTACTTC.

There are a few counts of this clone. Written as DNA, the CDR3 is TGTGCCAGCAGGCAGGGGCCCTATGGCTACACCTTC. As protein: CASRQGPYGYTF. The V gene is TRBV6-1, the J gene TRBJ1-2, with D possibly matching TRBD1 (6 bases). The CDR3 is 12 residues long. Trimming stripped 6 bases from V and 4 bases from J, with 9 bases between. Germline assignment: CDR1 MNHNS and CDR2 SASEGT.

The J gene is TRBJ1-1, the V gene TRBV30; D is undetermined. This CDR3 contains 14 residues. V shed 0 bases and J shed 1 base, with 9 bases lying between them. Germline V gene sequence: CDR1 GTSNPN, CDR2 SVGIG (reference sequence). This CDR3 is CAWSVDTWNTEAFF. CDR3 coding DNA: TGTGCCTGGAGTGTAGACACTTGGAACACTGAAGCTTTCTTT.

V and J are TRBV19 and TRBJ2-1, with 12 bases that match TRBD2. The trim removed 6 bases at V and 7 bases at J, leaving 10 bases unmatched. CDR1 is LNHDA, CDR2 SQIVND, per germline (reference sequence). This CDR3 comprises 16 residues. The CDR3 spells CASSSLAGGATNEQFF. The CDR3 DNA is TGTGCCAGTAGCTCCCTAGCGGGAGGGGCGACTAATGAGCAGTTCTTC. The whole variable domain, remainder taken from reference TRBV19 and TRBJ2-1, is DGGITQSPKYLFRKEGQNVTLSCEQNLNHDAMYWYRQDPGQGLRLIYYSQIVNDFQKGDIAEGYSVSREKKESFPLTVTSAQKNPTAFYLCASSSLAGGATNEQFFGPGTRLTVL.

The V gene is TRBV28, the J gene TRBJ2-7, with TRBD1 identical over 7 bases. Germline CDR1 reads MDHEN; CDR2 reads SYDVKM. V lost 6 bases to trimming and J lost 3 bases; unmatched junction nucleotides: 5. CDR3 size: 13 residues. The CDR3 bases are TGTGCCAGCAGGTTGACAGGGATCTACGAGCAGTACTTC. This gives the protein CASRLTGIYEQYF.

This clone occurred once. The CDR3 region has the DNA TGTGCCAGCAGTGATGTTTACACAGATACGCAGTATTTT. It codes for CASSDVYTDTQYF. The gene calls are TRBV6-1 and TRBJ2-3; D gene uncertain. Per germline, CDR1 MNHNS and CDR2 SASEGT. V was trimmed by 3 bases and J by 2 bases, leaving 6 bases between them. The CDR3 contains 13 residues.

The chain recombines TRBV12-2 with TRBJ1-2; the DNA was not compared with TRBD1, the D call given in the table. TRBV12-2 is labeled a pseudogene. This CDR3 contains 17 residues. The CDR3 region has the DNA TGTGCAAGTCGCTTTTGGGGGGATAGGCAGGGGGCCTATGGCTACACCTTC. It translates to CASRFWGDRQGAYGYTF.

This chain connects TRBV19 to TRBJ2-5, with 9 bases fitting TRBD2. The CDR3 runs 14 residues. Germline CDR1 is LNHDA and CDR2 is SQIVND (reference sequence). The V and J ends lost 8 bases and 11 bases, in that order; junction bases with no gene match: 15. The CDR3 protein is CASGVPGLAGEQYF. For the CDR3, the DNA is TGTGCCAGTGGAGTTCCGGGACTAGCTGGGGAGCAGTACTTC.

This chain connects TRBV19 to TRBJ1-3; D is unresolved. Trimming stripped 3 bases from V and 1 base from J, with 4 bases between. Per the germline V gene, CDR1 is LNHDA and CDR2 is SQIVND (reference sequence). This CDR3 has 13 residues. The CDR3 coding sequence is TGTGCCAGTAGTATTCTTTCTGGAAACACCATATATTTT. Translating gives CASSILSGNTIYF.

The chain joins TRBV6-6 to TRBJ2-1, with a weak D call TRBD2 (6 bases). Germline CDR1 MNHNY, CDR2 SVGAGI (reference sequence). The CDR3 consists of 12 residues. V was shortened by 4 bases and J by 7 bases, with 8 bases between the two germline ends. The CDR3 spells CASSFRENEQFF. The DNA for the CDR3 is TGTGCCAGCAGTTTTCGGGAGAATGAGCAGTTCTTC.

The V call is TRBV27, the J call TRBJ2-3, with TRBD2 matching over 12 bases. The CDR3 length is 17 residues. Germline loops: CDR1 MNHEY, CDR2 SMNVEV (reference sequence). Trimming at V came to 2 bases and at J to 5 bases, leaving 8 bases not matched to a gene. The CDR3 DNA sequence: TGTGCCAGCAGTTTACTTGCTCCGGGACTAGCGGGAGATACGCAGTATTTT. Translated: CASSLLAPGLAGDTQYF.

This rearrangement joins TRBV4-1 to TRBJ2-3; 8 bases align to TRBD2. V lost 0 bases to trimming and J lost 2 bases; unmatched junction nucleotides: 4. Germline assignment: CDR1 MGHRA and CDR2 YSYEKL. This CDR3 is built from 16 residues. This chain's CDR3 is CASSQEGSGATDTQYF. The DNA of the CDR3 is TGCGCCAGCAGCCAAGAAGGTAGCGGGGCCACAGATACGCAGTATTTT.

V gene TRBV20-1 combines with J gene TRBJ1-1, with D unresolved. The CDR3 has 11 residues. Trimming removed 5 bases from V and 5 bases from J, with 9 bases in between. From germline, CDR1 is DFQATT and CDR2 SNEGSKA (reference sequence). The CDR3 nucleotides read TGCAGTGCTCCGGGTTCGACTGAAGCTTTCTTT. Translating it yields CSAPGSTEAFF.

The chain uses TRBV28 and TRBJ1-1; TRBD1 aligns across 7 bases. CDR3 length: 15 amino acids. CDR1 is MDHEN, CDR2 SYDVKM, per germline. The V and J ends lost 6 bases and 5 bases, in that order; junction bases with no gene match: 12. The CDR3 loop is CASSPREGARTEAFF. CDR3 nucleotide sequence: TGTGCCAGCAGCCCTCGAGAGGGGGCAAGAACTGAAGCTTTCTTT. The variable domain in full, completed from reference TRBV28 and TRBJ1-1, reads DVKVTQSSRYLVKRTGEKVFLECVQDMDHENMFWYRQDPGLGLRLIYFSYDVKMKEKGDIPEGYSVSREKKERFSLILESASTNQTSMYLCASSPREGARTEAFFGQGTRLTVV.

The chain combines TRBV27 with TRBJ1-6; D unclear. The CDR3 contains 15 residues. Per the germline V gene, CDR1 is MNHEY and CDR2 is SMNVEV (reference sequence). Trimming pared 2 bases from V and 9 bases from J, leaving 14 bases between. The CDR3 protein is CASSLGGLPLSPLHF. The CDR3 DNA reads as TGTGCCAGCAGTTTAGGTGGCCTTCCCCTTTCACCCCTCCACTTT.

The chain has TRBV7-3 and TRBJ2-1; D might be TRBD2 (5 bases). In germline, CDR1 is SGHTA, CDR2 FQGTGA. This CDR3 region has 15 residues. V lost 2 bases, J lost 0 bases, and 8 bases lay in between. The CDR3 region has the DNA TGTGCCAGCAGCTTAGGGAGCCCCTCCTACAATGAGCAGTTCTTC. Translating gives CASSLGSPSYNEQFF.

The chain links TRBV18 to TRBJ1-5, with D maybe TRBD1 (6 bases). CDR1 and CDR2 from the germline V gene are KGHSH and LQKENI. V lost 4 bases and J 6 bases, leaving 10 bases between the germline ends. This CDR3 spans 13 amino acids. In DNA form, the CDR3 reads TGTGCCAGCTCACGGACAGAGACTCAGCCCCAGCATTTT. This encodes CASSRTETQPQHF.

The V call is TRBV11-2, the J call TRBJ1-3; tentative D call: TRBD1 (6 bases). Germline CDR1 is SGHAT and CDR2 is FQNNGV. This CDR3 comprises 15 residues. V shed 4 bases and J shed 2 bases, with 12 bases lying between them. CDR3 protein: CASSWAGGPGNTIYF. CDR3 DNA: TGTGCCAGCAGCTGGGCGGGGGGCCCTGGAAACACCATATATTTT.

Only a few counts were recorded for this clone. The genes are TRBV6-5 and TRBJ2-5; 7 bases map to TRBD1. V dropped 0 bases and J dropped 7; count of bases not matched to a gene: 8. The CDR3 runs 15 residues. The germline V gene encodes CDR1 MNHEY and CDR2 SVGAGI. CDR3 amino acids: CASSYSPTGFGTQYF. CDR3 nucleotide sequence: TGTGCCAGCAGTTACTCGCCGACAGGGTTCGGGACCCAGTACTTC.

The CDR3 protein is CASSYTRAGNTIYF. In DNA form, the CDR3 reads TGTGCCAGCAGTTATACCAGGGCCGGAAACACCATATATTTT. V usage is TRBV6-1 and J usage is TRBJ1-3, with a weak D call TRBD1 (5 bases). CDR3 length: 14 amino acids. Trimming removed 5 bases at V and 4 bases at J, with 12 bases between. Germline CDR1 and CDR2: MNHNS and SASEGT.

The rearrangement uses TRBV25-1 and TRBJ2-3; TRBD1 aligns across 8 bases. V gave up 4 bases and J gave up 4 bases; unmatched junction bases: 16. The CDR3 covers 18 residues. Germline CDR1 reads MGHDK; CDR2 reads SYGVNS. The CDR3 DNA reads TGTGCCAGCAGTGCCCTCTCGGACAGGGCCGTCAGGTCAGATACGCAGTATTTT. Its translation: CASSALSDRAVRSDTQYF. Full variable domain (remainder filled in from reference TRBV25-1 and TRBJ2-3): EADIYQTPRYLVIGTGKKITLECSQTMGHDKMYWYQQDPGMELHLIHYSYGVNSTEKGDLSSESTVSRIRTEHFPLTLESARPSHTSQYLCASSALSDRAVRSDTQYFGPGTRLTVL.

The chain carries TRBV28 and TRBJ1-6; TRBD1 is a possible D gene (6 bases). Germline V gives CDR1 MDHEN, CDR2 SYDVKM. Trimming removed 6 bases from V and 0 bases from J, with 9 bases in between. The CDR3 length is 15 residues. The CDR3 bases are TGTGCCAGCAGCCTACAGGGCTCCTATAATTCACCCCTCCACTTT. This codes for CASSLQGSYNSPLHF. Full variable domain (rest looked up from reference TRBV28 and TRBJ1-6): DVKVTQSSRYLVKRTGEKVFLECVQDMDHENMFWYRQDPGLGLRLIYFSYDVKMKEKGDIPEGYSVSREKKERFSLILESASTNQTSMYLCASSLQGSYNSPLHFGNGTRLTVT.

The rearrangement joins TRBV19 to TRBJ2-1, with TRBD1 identical over 12 bases. The trim removed 4 bases at V and 8 bases at J, leaving 6 bases unmatched. This CDR3 contains 15 residues. Germline loops: CDR1 LNHDA, CDR2 SQIVND (reference sequence). CDR3 sequence reads: CASSTAGTGGYEQFF. The CDR3 coding sequence is TGTGCCAGTAGTACGGCCGGGACAGGGGGCTATGAGCAGTTCTTC.

The rearrangement joins TRBV27 to TRBJ2-1; 9 bases map to TRBD1. With 2 bases clipped from V and 11 bases from J, the junction kept 10 bases outside the gene matches. The germline gives CDR1 MNHEY, CDR2 SMNVEV (reference sequence). The CDR3 consists of 15 residues. The CDR3: CASSLGTGMGLKQFF. CDR3 in DNA: TGTGCCAGCAGTTTAGGGACAGGGATGGGTCTAAAGCAGTTCTTC.

The chain uses TRBV5-1 and TRBJ2-3, with 7 bases fitting TRBD1. Trimming took 0 bases from V and 1 from J; bases not matched to a gene: 5. Germline assignment: CDR1 SGHRS and CDR2 YFSETQ. The CDR3 consists of 16 residues. In DNA form, the CDR3 reads TGCGCCAGCAGCTTGGCCGACAGGGAAGGCACAGATACGCAGTATTTT. Translation: CASSLADREGTDTQYF.

The chain is built from TRBV11-3 and TRBJ1-2; D might be TRBD1 (6 bases). V was shortened by 0 bases and J by 2 bases, with 16 bases between the two germline ends. CDR1 is SGHNT and CDR2 is YENEEA in the germline V gene. The CDR3 extends over 17 amino acids. The CDR3 loop reads CASSLDGVGTQNYGYTF. The CDR3 DNA reads TGTGCCAGCAGCTTAGATGGGGTAGGGACACAAAACTATGGCTACACCTTC.

In nucleotides, the CDR3 is TGTGCCAGCAGTAAAAACACAGGGGGGGTCTATAGCAATCAGCCCCAGCATTTT. This sequence encodes CASSKNTGGVYSNQPQHF. The rearrangement joins TRBV27 to TRBJ1-5, with 8 bases identical to TRBD1. Germline loops: CDR1 MNHEY, CDR2 SMNVEV (reference sequence). V lost 5 bases, J lost 0 bases, and 12 bases stayed unmatched. The CDR3 is made up of 18 amino acids.

Only one count was recorded for this clone. The chain combines TRBV7-2 with TRBJ2-7, with D perhaps matching TRBD2 (5 bases). The CDR3 covers 19 residues. Trimming took 0 bases from V and 4 from J, leaving 25 bases between them. Germline CDR1 SGHTA, CDR2 FQGNSA. The CDR3 protein is CASSLARVQFSDQTYEQYF. The CDR3 region has the DNA TGTGCCAGCAGCTTAGCGCGGGTTCAGTTCTCCGACCAAACTTACGAGCAGTACTTC. The variable domain in full, with the rest retrieved from reference TRBV7-2 and TRBJ2-7, is GAGVSQSPSNKVTEKGKDVELRCDPISGHTALYWYRQSLGQGLEFLIYFQGNSAPDKSGLPSDRFSAERTGGSVSTLTIQRTQQEDSAVYLCASSLARVQFSDQTYEQYFGPGTRLTVT.